The clone carrying this T cell receptor beta chain was detected only a few times. The sample originates from a study of blood T cell repertoires in COVID-19. Per the original methods: Scientists estimated how many nucleated cells there were by amplifying reference gene primers. TCRdb's copy holds only in-frame clones and misses some; the assay was immunoSEQ multiplex PCR. V and J calls and clone size are those listed in that table; D and trimming were worked out from the DNA. The sample carries about 180,000 clones, about nine tenths recorded once. This receptor was identified in a woman aged 25 to 45 with acute or convalescent COVID-19. Material: peripheral blood.

CDR3 nucleotides: TGTGCCAGCAGCCAAGATCTGGGGGGATTCGGGACCCAGTACTTC. It is translated as CASSQDLGGFGTQYF. This chain links TRBV4-2 with TRBJ2-5; weak D call: TRBD2 (6 bases). The V gene lost 0 bases and the J gene lost 7 bases, with 15 bases spanning the gap. Per the germline V gene, CDR1 is LGHNA and CDR2 is YNFKEQ. The CDR3 totals 15 residues.